This T cell receptor beta chain was identified during a study of brain metastases from non-small cell lung cancer. Germline CDR1 is SGHTA and CDR2 is FQGNSA. There are 14 residues in the CDR3. The V gene end was trimmed by 5 bases and the J gene end by 4 bases; junction bases not matched to a gene: 3. Only in-frame clones appear in the TCRdb table, and some are missing; sequencing was by immunoSEQ multiplex PCR. The sample has more than 250 clones, 75% to 90% seen once. The source material was tumor-adjacent normal tissue. The rearrangement links TRBV7-2 to TRBJ2-1; 9 bases match TRBD2. The receptor comes from a donor aged 40 or older with non-small cell lung cancer. The CDR3 region has the DNA TGTGCCAGCAGCCCTCTAGCGGGGTACAATGAGCAGTTCTTC. Translating it yields CASSPLAGYNEQFF.